This T cell receptor beta chain comes out of a study of Graves' ophthalmopathy and Graves' hyperthyroidism. Study details: Peripheral blood sampling occurred at initial diagnosis, before any treatment. Whole-study results and caveats: Ophthalmopathy progression cases were predicted by the model with about 70% sensitivity and 72% to 85% specificity.

It was on clinical symptoms, serum thyroxine, TRAb, thyroid ultrasound and orbital computed tomography that diagnosis relied. Germline V gene sequence: CDR1 DFQATT, CDR2 SNEGSKA (reference sequence). The V end was cut by 0 bases, the J end by 1 base, with 10 bases between. The CDR3 sequence is 15 residues long. This clonotype was found many times. As yet, its antigen is unknown. As the template, RNA transcripts were used to amplify TCR beta CDR3 regions. Following a first-round RT-PCR that used HTBI primers, a second-round multiplex PCR was carried out. TCRdb independently ran MiXCR on the multiplex PCR reads; one entry per CDR3 protein. The sample holds under 200,000 distinct CDR3 sequences, 30% to 45% seen once.

This chain connects TRBV20-1 to TRBJ1-5, with D possibly TRBD1 on 5 matching bases. The specimen was peripheral blood. This clonotype was sampled from a middle-aged woman with Graves' ophthalmopathy. The CDR3 is CSARDAGLSNQPQHF. Here the CDR3 DNA reads TGCAGTGCTAGAGATGCAGGGTTGAGCAATCAGCCCCAGCATTTT.